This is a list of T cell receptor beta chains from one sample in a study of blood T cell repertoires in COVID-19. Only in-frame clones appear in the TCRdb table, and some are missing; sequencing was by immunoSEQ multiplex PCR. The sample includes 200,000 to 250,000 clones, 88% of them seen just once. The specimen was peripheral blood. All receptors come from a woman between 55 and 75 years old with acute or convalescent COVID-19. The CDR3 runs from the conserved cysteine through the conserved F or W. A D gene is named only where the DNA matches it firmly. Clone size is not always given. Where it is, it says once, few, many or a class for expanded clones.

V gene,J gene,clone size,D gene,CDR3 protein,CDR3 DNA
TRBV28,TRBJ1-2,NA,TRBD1,CASGTGYRGYTF,TGTGCCAGTGGGACAGGGTACCGGGGCTACACCTTC
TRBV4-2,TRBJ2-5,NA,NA,CASSQDGDGETQYF,TGTGCCAGCAGCCAAGATGGAGACGGAGAGACCCAGTACTTC
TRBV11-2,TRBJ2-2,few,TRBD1,CASSYRGNTGELFF,TGTGCCAGCAGCTACAGGGGAAACACCGGGGAGCTGTTTTTT
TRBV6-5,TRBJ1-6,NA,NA,CASGERVSYNSPLHF,TGTGCCAGCGGAGAACGGGTCTCCTATAATTCACCCCTCCACTTT
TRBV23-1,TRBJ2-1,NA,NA,CASSPRRNEQFF,TGCGCCAGCAGTCCCCGGAGGAATGAGCAGTTCTTC
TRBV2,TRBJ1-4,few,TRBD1,CASRPGQGSNEKLFF,TGTGCCAGCAGACCCGGACAGGGGTCTAATGAAAAACTGTTTTTT
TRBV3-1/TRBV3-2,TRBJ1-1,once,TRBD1,CASSQLLGQGAEAFF,TGTGCCAGCAGCCAACTCTTAGGACAGGGGGCTGAAGCTTTCTTT
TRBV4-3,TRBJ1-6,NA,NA,CASSQWGLMGDNSPLHF,TGCGCCAGCAGCCAATGGGGGCTGATGGGGGATAATTCACCCCTCCACTTT
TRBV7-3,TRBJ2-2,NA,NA,CASSLTPTRTGELFF,TGTGCCAGCAGCTTAACCCCGACTCGAACCGGGGAGCTGTTTTTT
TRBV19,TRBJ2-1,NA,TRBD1,CASSVRDRYNEQFF,TGTGCCAGTAGTGTCCGGGACAGATACAATGAGCAGTTCTTC
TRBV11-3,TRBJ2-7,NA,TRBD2,CASSTGTSGTYEQYF,TGTGCCAGCAGCACCGGGACTAGCGGTACCTACGAGCAGTACTTC
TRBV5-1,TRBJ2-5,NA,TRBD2,CASSSERGGTQETQYF,TGCGCCAGCAGCTCCGAGCGGGGGGGAACCCAAGAGACCCAGTACTTC
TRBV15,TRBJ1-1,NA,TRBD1,CATSGQPNTEAFF,TGTGCCACATCGGGACAGCCGAACACTGAAGCTTTCTTT
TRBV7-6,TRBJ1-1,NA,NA,CASSPRGRTEAFF,TGTGCCAGCAGCCCTCGGGGGAGGACTGAAGCTTTCTTT
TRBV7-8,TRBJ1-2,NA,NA,CASSLGQFYGYTF,TGTGCCAGCAGCCTTGGACAGTTCTATGGCTACACCTTC
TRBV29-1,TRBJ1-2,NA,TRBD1,CSQAGGLGGYGYTF,TGCAGCCAAGCAGGGGGCTTAGGAGGATATGGCTACACCTTC
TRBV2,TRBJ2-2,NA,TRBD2,CASSDLAGDEPLLTGELFF,TGTGCCAGCAGCGACTTAGCGGGAGATGAACCCCTCCTCACCGGGGAGCTGTTTTTT
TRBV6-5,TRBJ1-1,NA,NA,CASVQKNTEAFF,TGTGCCAGCGTTCAGAAGAACACTGAAGCTTTCTTT
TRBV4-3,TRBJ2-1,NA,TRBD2,CASSQGLAGYNEQFF,TGCGCCAGCAGCCAAGGACTAGCGGGCTACAATGAGCAGTTCTTC
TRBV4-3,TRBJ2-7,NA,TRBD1,CASSQSGTGSLEQYF,TGCGCCAGCAGCCAGTCCGGGACAGGATCCCTCGAGCAGTACTTC
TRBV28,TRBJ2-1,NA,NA,CASMNGGRHNEQFF,TGTGCCAGCATGAATGGGGGCAGGCACAATGAGCAGTTCTTC